This T cell receptor (beta chain) was identified in a study of identifying expanded T cells in peripheral blood. Clones were sequenced by immunoSEQ multiplex PCR, and TCRdb holds only the in-frame ones, with some missing. The data show approximately 100,000 clones, with around 89% seen just once and 16% held by the top ten. V gave up 3 bases and J gave up 5 bases, with 5 bases separating them. This CDR3 contains 12 residues. Germline V gene lookup returns CDR1 SGHNT and CDR2 YENEEA. The chain joins TRBV11-3 to TRBJ2-1; D possibly corresponds to TRBD1 (5 bases). The material sequenced was blood. The TCR comes from a person aged 18-70 years in good health. Here the CDR3 reads CASSLTDNEQFF. Written as DNA, the CDR3 is TGTGCCAGCAGCTTGACAGACAATGAGCAGTTCTTC.